This TCR beta chain was sequenced for a study of cytomegalovirus exposure and HLA in healthy donors. Study background: Earlier results showed roughly 120 million unique TCR beta sequences derived from some 190 million T cells. Whole-study results and caveats: Listed as cytomegalovirus-associated were 164 TCR beta chains. Being productive about 90% or about 30% of the time was typical of most TCR beta V segments in an earlier analysis. Later analysis demonstrated an association between a missense DCLRE1C variant and TCR beta V- and J-gene trimming.

The CDR3 is made up of 12 amino acids. V was trimmed by 1 base and J by 5 bases, leaving 4 bases between them. From germline, CDR1 is SGHNT and CDR2 YYREEE (reference sequence). The primer mix had 60 Vbeta and 13 Jbeta primers. Only in-frame clones appear in the TCRdb table, and some are missing; sequencing was by immunoSEQ multiplex PCR. The sample shows 200,000 to 250,000 clones, more than 75% of them seen only once. A remark on this clone: Its antigen is still unknown.

V gene TRBV5-4 combines with J gene TRBJ2-1; no definite D call. The origin of this receptor is a human donor in good health. What was sequenced was PBMCs. In DNA form, the CDR3 reads TGTGCCAGCAGCTTGCATGACAATGAGCAGTTCTTC. Residues: CASSLHDNEQFF.